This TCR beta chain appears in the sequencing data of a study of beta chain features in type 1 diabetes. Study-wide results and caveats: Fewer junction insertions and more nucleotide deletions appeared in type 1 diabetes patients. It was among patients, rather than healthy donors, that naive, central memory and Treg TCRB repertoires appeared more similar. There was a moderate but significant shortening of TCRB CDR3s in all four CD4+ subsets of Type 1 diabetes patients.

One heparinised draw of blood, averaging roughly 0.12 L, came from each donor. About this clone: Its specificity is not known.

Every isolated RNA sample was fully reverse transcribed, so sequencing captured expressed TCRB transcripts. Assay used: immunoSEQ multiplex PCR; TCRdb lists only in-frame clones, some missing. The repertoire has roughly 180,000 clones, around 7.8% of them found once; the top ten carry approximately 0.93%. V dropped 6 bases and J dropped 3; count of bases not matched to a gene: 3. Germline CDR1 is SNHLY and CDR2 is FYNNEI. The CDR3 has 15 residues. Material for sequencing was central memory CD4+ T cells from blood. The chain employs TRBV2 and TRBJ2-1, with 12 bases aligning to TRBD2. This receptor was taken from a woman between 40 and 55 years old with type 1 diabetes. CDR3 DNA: TGTGCCAGCAGCCGGACTAGCGGGGTCTACAATGAGCAGTTCTTC. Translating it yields CASSRTSGVYNEQFF.